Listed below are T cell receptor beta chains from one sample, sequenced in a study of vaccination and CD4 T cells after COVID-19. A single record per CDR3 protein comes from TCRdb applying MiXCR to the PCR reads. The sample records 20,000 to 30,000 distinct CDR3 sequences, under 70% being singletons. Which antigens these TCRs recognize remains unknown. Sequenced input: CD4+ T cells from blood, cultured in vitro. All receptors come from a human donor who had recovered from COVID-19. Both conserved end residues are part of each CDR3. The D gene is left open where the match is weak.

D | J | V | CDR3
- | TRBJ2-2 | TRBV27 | CASSLWGAANTGELFF
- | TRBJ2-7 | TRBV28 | CASRESGGSEQYF
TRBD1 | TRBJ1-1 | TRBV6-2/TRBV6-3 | CASGGQGFTEAFF
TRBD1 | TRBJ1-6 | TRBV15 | CATSRDWGTGASPLHF
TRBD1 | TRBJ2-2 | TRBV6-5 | CASSYSRGREGNTGELFF
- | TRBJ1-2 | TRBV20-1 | CSASGQSVANYGYTF
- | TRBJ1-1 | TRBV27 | CASSLTGFATEAFF
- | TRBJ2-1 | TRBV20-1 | CSATPTGNEQFF
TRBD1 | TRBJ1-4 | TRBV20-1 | CSATRGPGNEKLFF
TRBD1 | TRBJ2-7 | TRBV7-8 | CASRRQGFLDEQYF
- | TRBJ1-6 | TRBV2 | CASKVGQTASPLHF
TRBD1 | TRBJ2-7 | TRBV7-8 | CASSLTGWYEQYF
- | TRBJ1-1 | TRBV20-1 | CSARNWGSNTEAFF
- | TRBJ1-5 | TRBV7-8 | CASSLLLGDQPQHF
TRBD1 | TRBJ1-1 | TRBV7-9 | CASSSRTGNTEAFF
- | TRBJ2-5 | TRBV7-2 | CASSFLRWETQYF
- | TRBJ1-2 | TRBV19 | CASSLLANYGYTF
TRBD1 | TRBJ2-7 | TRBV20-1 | CSARGQGLAYEQYF